The present entry profiles one T cell receptor (beta chain) with its context. Antigen specificity is unknown. In TCRdb, the 5' RACE reads were re-called with MiXCR into one record per CDR3 protein. Counted here are approximately 250,000 distinct CDR3 sequences, around 15% occurring once; the ten biggest clones make up approximately 23%. Germline CDR1 reads MNHEY; CDR2 reads SVGEGT. V shed 1 base and J shed 1 base, with 7 bases lying between them. CDR3 length: 14 residues. These data are taken from a study of T-cell memory formation after mild COVID-19. About the research overall: Across donors, TCR clusters were largely donor specific.

Study-wide findings and caveats: A second wave of clones peaked on day 37, and their SARS-CoV-2 specificity went unconfirmed.

The material sequenced was PBMCs or a T cell subset sorted from them (not recorded which). This clonotype was obtained from a man between 18 and 35 years old who had mild COVID-19 (a few samples of this study predate the infection). Cell type and time point are not known. J is TRBJ2-5 and V is TRBV6-2 or TRBV6-3, with D hard to call. The CDR3 bases are TGTGCCAGCAGTTACTGGGCATCCCAAGAGACCCAGTACTTC. Its protein is CASSYWASQETQYF.